The present entry profiles one TCR beta chain with its context. The antigen it recognizes is unknown. Base qualities were left out, and no much larger clone turns up one base away. This record comes from a study of T cell changes during pregnancy in multiple sclerosis (dated by TCRdb to the late 2010s). Describing the broader study: The study examined how the T cell repertoire changed over the course of pregnancy in women with multiple sclerosis.

Libraries were prepared through the immunoSEQ multiplex PCR assay. Here the immuneACCESS table is served through TCRdb, limited to in-frame sequences with V and J called. Missing clones are a known gap in these copies; in checked studies unresolved V genes cover under half, and the rest lacks a known reason. Recorded for this sample are 43,000 or so clones; nearly 95% of them occurred a single time. Of the sample, roughly 2.2% is held by the ten largest clones. CDR1 is given as SGHDN and CDR2 as FVKESK, both from the germline V gene. Inclusive of the bounding cysteine and phenylalanine, the CDR3 is 12 residues long. The retained sequence is limited to the CDR3, 36 bases, with the frame set at the first base. V and J are truncated by 3 bases and 8 bases respectively, leaving an intervening sequence of 8 bases.

This receptor chain uses TRBV14 and TRBJ2-1, with no reliable assignment of the D segment. This TCR came from a female donor with multiple sclerosis, enrolled in a pregnancy study. The sample was peripheral blood, taken in the third trimester of pregnancy. For the CDR3, the sequence is CASSQPLYEQFF. The nucleotide sequence is TGTGCCAGCAGCCAGCCCCTATATGAGCAGTTCTTC.